Below, 14 T cell receptor beta chains from the same sample are listed, as sequenced in a study of T cell repertoires in cytomegalovirus infection. A single record per CDR3 protein comes from TCRdb applying MiXCR to the reads. This sample has some 110,000 distinct CDR3 sequences, with 10% found just once. Antigen specificity for these receptors is unknown. The sequencing sample was made of PBMCs, sequenced either directly or after in vitro stimulation (not recorded which). The source of these receptors is a human donor in good health (CMV status not recorded). Some clones in this sample may be carry-over from other donors' samples.

This clonotype was detected many times. V gene TRBV7-2 combines with J gene TRBJ1-2; 10 bases match TRBD1. The V and J ends lost 1 base and 4 bases, in that order; junction bases with no gene match: 0. The CDR3 contains 14 residues. Germline lookup yields CDR1 SGHTA and CDR2 FQGNSA. CDR3 in amino acids: CASSLGTGGYGYTF. CDR3 nucleotides: TGTGCCAGCAGCTTAGGGACAGGGGGCTATGGCTACACCTTC.

This clonotype turned up a few times. The junction differs from germline at one of its ends, possibly a read error. The DNA of the CDR3 is TGTGCCAGCAGCTACGGACTAGAATTGAGTACGCAGTATTTT. It encodes CASSYGLELSTQYF. This rearrangement joins TRBV5-3 to TRBJ2-3, with 7 bases aligning to TRBD2. TRBV5-3 is identified as an open reading frame with a role that is uncertain. This CDR3 comprises 14 residues.

The V gene is TRBV28, the J gene TRBJ1-2; D is possibly TRBD1 (6 bases). This CDR3 has 13 amino acids. The V gene's germline CDR1 is MDHEN and CDR2 SYDVKM. Trimming shortened V by 4 bases and J by 8 bases, and 14 bases separated the two germline ends. CDR3 DNA sequence: TGTGCCAGCAGTTCGCTCAGGGGTCGCGGCTACACCTTC. Translating gives CASSSLRGRGYTF.

This clonotype was counted at least ten times. V usage is TRBV7-2 and J usage is TRBJ1-2; tentatively, D is TRBD1 (6 bases). There are 15 residues in the CDR3. The V gene lost 5 bases and the J gene lost 2 bases, with 15 bases spanning the gap. Germline V gives CDR1 SGHTA, CDR2 FQGNSA. The CDR3 region has the DNA TGTGCCAGCAGCCCCCCAGGGGACGTCAACTATGGCTACACCTTC. It translates to CASSPPGDVNYGYTF.

This clonotype was seen a few times. The chain combines TRBV20-1 with TRBJ1-2; tentatively, D is TRBD1 (5 bases). Germline V gene lookup returns CDR1 DFQATT and CDR2 SNEGSKA (reference sequence). The V end was cut by 6 bases, the J end by 3 bases, with 11 bases between. The length of the CDR3 is 12 residues. As DNA, the CDR3 is TGCAGTGCCGGGGGACGGTACTATGGCTACACCTTC. Amino acid sequence: CSAGGRYYGYTF.

This chain links TRBV11-1 with TRBJ2-7; possible D gene TRBD1, 6 bases. Trimming cost V 1 base and J 3 bases, with 16 bases left between them. The CDR3 loop spans 16 amino acids. CDR1 SGHAT and CDR2 FQDESV come from the germline V gene (reference sequence). As DNA, the CDR3 is TGTGCCAGCAGCTTAGGGCCGAGGACAGCAATCTACGAGCAGTACTTC. This gives the protein CASSLGPRTAIYEQYF.

This clonotype appeared a few times. This chain joins TRBV7-2 and TRBJ2-7, with TRBD2 matching 12 bases. The CDR3 length is 14 residues. Looked up from germline, CDR1 is SGHTA and CDR2 is FQGNSA. V gave up 5 bases and J gave up 2 bases; unmatched junction bases: 1. The DNA for the CDR3 is TGTGCCAGCAGCAGGACTAGCGGGACCTACGAGCAGTACTTC. Amino acids: CASSRTSGTYEQYF.

This chain links TRBV12-3 or TRBV12-4 with TRBJ2-2; no clear D. With 6 bases removed from V and 6 bases from J, the gap between germline ends came to 20 bases. The CDR3 length is 16 residues. The DNA of the CDR3 is TGTGCCAGCAGCCCGTACATCTTGAGGATTTCCGGGGAGCTGTTTTTT. This gives the protein CASSPYILRISGELFF.

This clonotype appeared many times. The rearrangement uses TRBV7-2 and TRBJ2-3; 7 bases match TRBD2. There are 15 residues in the CDR3. Germline V CDR1 and CDR2: SGHTA, FQGNSA. Trimming at V came to 1 base and at J to 4 bases, leaving 5 bases not matched to a gene. CDR3 in DNA: TGTGCCAGCAGCTTAGAAGGGAGGGCGCCAGATACGCAGTATTTT. This sequence encodes CASSLEGRAPDTQYF.

This clonotype came up a few times. The V gene is TRBV5-5, the J gene TRBJ2-5, with 8 positions matching TRBD1. Per germline, CDR1 SGHKS and CDR2 YYEKEE (reference sequence). CDR3 size: 14 residues. Trimming removed 3 bases from V and 4 bases from J; junction bases left unmatched: 5. CDR3 protein: CASSSWDRIETQYF. The CDR3 DNA reads TGTGCCAGCAGCTCCTGGGACAGGATAGAGACCCAGTACTTC.

This clonotype appeared many times. The chain recombines TRBV28 with TRBJ1-1; possibly TRBD1 for D (6 bases). The CDR3 is made up of 14 amino acids. Germline assignment: CDR1 MDHEN and CDR2 SYDVKM. With 6 bases removed from V and 1 base from J, the gap between germline ends came to 12 bases. CDR3 nucleotides: TGTGCCAGCAGGGGGACGGGGGCGAACACTGAAGCTTTCTTT. This codes for CASRGTGANTEAFF.

The table lists this clonotype with many counts. The chain carries TRBV19 and TRBJ1-2, with 10 bases that match TRBD1. The V gene's germline CDR1 is LNHDA and CDR2 SQIVND (reference sequence). Losses at the gene ends were 2 bases for V and 8 bases for J; bases not matched to a gene: 11. The CDR3 covers 16 residues. CDR3 loop: CASSIRDRGHRSGYTF. The DNA for the CDR3 is TGTGCCAGTAGTATACGAGACAGGGGGCACCGGAGCGGCTACACCTTC.

The chain is built from TRBV7-6 and TRBJ2-3; the D is unclear. CDR1 is SGHVS, CDR2 FNYEAQ, per germline. With 4 bases removed from V and 2 bases from J, the gap between germline ends came to 7 bases. The CDR3 spans 13 residues. CDR3 bases: TGTGCCAGCAGCTACGGGCACACAGATACGCAGTATTTT. It yields the protein CASSYGHTDTQYF. Complete variable domain (other parts from reference TRBV7-6 and TRBJ2-3): GAGVSQSPRYKVTKRGQDVALRCDPISGHVSLYWYRQALGQGPEFLTYFNYEAQQDKSGLPNDRFSAERPEGSISTLTIQRTEQRDSAMYRCASSYGHTDTQYFGPGTRLTVL.

This clonotype was observed a few times. This CDR3 reads CASGLVRQGSGANVLTF. CDR3 coding DNA: TGTGCTAGTGGTTTGGTACGTCAGGGCTCTGGGGCCAACGTCCTGACTTTC. This chain links TRBV12-5 with TRBJ2-6; the D gene is possibly TRBD1 (5 bases). Trimming took off 0 bases at V and 0 bases at J, with 9 bases between the two ends. Germline CDR1 and CDR2: LGHNT and FRNRAP. This CDR3 has 17 amino acids.